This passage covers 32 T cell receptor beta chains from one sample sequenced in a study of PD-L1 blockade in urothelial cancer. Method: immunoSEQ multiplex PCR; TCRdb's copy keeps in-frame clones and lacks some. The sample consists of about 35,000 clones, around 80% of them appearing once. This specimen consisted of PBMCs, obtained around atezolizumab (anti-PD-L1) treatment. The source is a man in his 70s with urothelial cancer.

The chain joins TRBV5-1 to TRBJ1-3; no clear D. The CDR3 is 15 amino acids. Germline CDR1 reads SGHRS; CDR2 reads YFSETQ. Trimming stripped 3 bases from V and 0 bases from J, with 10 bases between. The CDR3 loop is CASSSDSSSGNTIYF. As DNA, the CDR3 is TGCGCCAGCAGCTCCGACTCGAGCTCTGGAAACACCATATATTTT. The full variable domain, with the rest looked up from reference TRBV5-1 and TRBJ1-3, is KAGVTQTPRYLIKTRGQQVTLSCSPISGHRSVSWYQQTPGQGLQFLFEYFSETQRNKGNFPGRFSGRQFSNSRSEMNVSTLELGDSALYLCASSSDSSSGNTIYFGEGSWLTVV.

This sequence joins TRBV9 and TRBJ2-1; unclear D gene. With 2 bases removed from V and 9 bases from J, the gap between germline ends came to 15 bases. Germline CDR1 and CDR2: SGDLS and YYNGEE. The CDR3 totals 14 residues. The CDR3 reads CASSVSQTEAEQFF. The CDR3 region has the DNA TGTGCCAGCAGCGTTTCCCAGACTGAGGCTGAGCAGTTCTTC.

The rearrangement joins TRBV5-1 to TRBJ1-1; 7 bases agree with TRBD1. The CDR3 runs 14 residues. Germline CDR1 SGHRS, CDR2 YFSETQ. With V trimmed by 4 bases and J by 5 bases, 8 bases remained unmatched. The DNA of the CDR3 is TGCGCCAGCAGCCCGTCGAGGGGGCTTACTGAAGCTTTCTTT. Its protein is CASSPSRGLTEAFF.

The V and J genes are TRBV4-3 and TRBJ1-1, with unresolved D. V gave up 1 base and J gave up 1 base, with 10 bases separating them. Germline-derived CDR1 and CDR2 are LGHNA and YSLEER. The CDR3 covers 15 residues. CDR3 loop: CASSQGGVGNTEAFF. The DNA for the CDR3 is TGCGCCAGCAGCCAAGGTGGAGTGGGGAACACTGAAGCTTTCTTT.

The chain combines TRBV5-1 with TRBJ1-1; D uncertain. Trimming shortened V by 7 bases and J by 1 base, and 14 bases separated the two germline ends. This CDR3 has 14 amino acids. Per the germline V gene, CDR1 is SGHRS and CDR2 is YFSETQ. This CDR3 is CASSEATSNTEAFF. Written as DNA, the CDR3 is TGCGCCAGCTCGGAGGCCACTTCGAACACTGAAGCTTTCTTT.

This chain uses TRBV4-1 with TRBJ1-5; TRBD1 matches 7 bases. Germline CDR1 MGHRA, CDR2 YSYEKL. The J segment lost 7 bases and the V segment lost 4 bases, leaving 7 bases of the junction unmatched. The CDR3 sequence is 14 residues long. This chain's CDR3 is CASSRPGQQQPQHF. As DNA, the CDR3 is TGCGCCAGCAGCCGACCGGGACAGCAACAGCCCCAGCATTTT.

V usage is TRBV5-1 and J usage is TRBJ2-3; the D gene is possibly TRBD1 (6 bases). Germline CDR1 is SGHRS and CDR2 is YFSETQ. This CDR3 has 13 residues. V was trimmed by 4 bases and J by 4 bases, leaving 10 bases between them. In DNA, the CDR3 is TGCGCCAGCAGCCGGTCAGGGGCAGATACGCAGTATTTT. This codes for CASSRSGADTQYF.

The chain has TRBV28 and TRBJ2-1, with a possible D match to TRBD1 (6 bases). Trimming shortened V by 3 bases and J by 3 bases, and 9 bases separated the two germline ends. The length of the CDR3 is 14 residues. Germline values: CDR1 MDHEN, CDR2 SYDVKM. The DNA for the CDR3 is TGTGCCAGCAGTTTGGACAGAGACTACAATGAGCAGTTCTTC. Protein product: CASSLDRDYNEQFF.

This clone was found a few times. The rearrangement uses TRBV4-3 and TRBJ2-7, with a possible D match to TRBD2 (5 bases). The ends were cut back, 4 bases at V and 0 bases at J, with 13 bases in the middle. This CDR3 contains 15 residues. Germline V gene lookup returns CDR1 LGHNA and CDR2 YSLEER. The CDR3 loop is CASSRLLALSYEQYF. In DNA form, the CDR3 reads TGCGCCAGCAGCCGCCTTCTAGCTCTCTCCTACGAGCAGTACTTC.

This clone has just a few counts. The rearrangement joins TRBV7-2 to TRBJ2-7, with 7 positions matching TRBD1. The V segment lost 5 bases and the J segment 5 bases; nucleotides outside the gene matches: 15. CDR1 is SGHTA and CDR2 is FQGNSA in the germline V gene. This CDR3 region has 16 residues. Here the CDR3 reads CASSRVRGTVIDEQYF. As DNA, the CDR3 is TGTGCCAGCAGCCGCGTAAGGGGGACAGTAATCGACGAGCAGTACTTC.

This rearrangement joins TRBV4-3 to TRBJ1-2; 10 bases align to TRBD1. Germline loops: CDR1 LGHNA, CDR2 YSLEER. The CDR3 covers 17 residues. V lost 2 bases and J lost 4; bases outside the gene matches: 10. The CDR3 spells CASSQSIGGTGVYGYTF. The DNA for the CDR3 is TGCGCCAGCAGCCAATCCATCGGGGGGACAGGGGTCTATGGCTACACCTTC.

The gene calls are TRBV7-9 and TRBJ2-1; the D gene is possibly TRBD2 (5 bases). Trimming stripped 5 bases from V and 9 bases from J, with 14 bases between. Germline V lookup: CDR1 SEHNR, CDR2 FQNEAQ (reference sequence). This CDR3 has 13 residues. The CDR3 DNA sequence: TGTGCCAGCAGCCCGATTAGCCGGGGTGAGCAGTTCTTC. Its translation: CASSPISRGEQFF.

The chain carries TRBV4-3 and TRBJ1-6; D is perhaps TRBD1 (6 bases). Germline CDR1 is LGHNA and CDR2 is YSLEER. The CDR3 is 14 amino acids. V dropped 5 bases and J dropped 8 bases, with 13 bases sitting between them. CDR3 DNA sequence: TGCGCCAGCAGCAAACAGGGTGGGGATTCACCCCTCCACTTT. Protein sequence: CASSKQGGDSPLHF.

CDR3 sequence reads: CASAKDSLGDGYTF. CDR3 DNA sequence: TGTGCCAGCGCGAAAGACTCCCTAGGGGATGGCTACACCTTC. The genes are TRBV18 and TRBJ1-2, with D maybe TRBD1 (5 bases). Germline-derived CDR1 and CDR2 are KGHSH and LQKENI. The CDR3 is made up of 14 amino acids. Trimming cost V 8 bases and J 6 bases, with 19 bases left between them.

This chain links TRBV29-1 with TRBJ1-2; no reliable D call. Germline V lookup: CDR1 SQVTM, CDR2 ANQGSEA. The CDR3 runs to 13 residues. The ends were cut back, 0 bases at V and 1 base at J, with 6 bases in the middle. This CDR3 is CSVEDSVNYGYTF. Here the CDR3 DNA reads TGCAGCGTTGAAGATTCAGTTAACTATGGCTACACCTTC.

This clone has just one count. This chain's CDR3 is CASSRLSSGNTIYF. CDR3 DNA sequence: TGCGCCAGCAGCCGTCTCAGCTCTGGAAACACCATATATTTT. V gene TRBV5-1 combines with J gene TRBJ1-3; no reliable D call. Trimming left V 4 bases short and J 0 bases short, with 8 bases between. CDR1 and CDR2 from the germline V gene are SGHRS and YFSETQ. This CDR3 has 14 residues.

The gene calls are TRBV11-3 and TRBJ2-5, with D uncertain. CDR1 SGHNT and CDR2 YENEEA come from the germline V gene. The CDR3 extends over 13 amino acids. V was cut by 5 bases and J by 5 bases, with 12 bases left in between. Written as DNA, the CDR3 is TGTGCCAGCAGCGCGTCCGTCGCGGAGACCCAGTACTTC. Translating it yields CASSASVAETQYF. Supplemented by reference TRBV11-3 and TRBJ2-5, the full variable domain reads EAGVVQSPRYKIIEKKQPVAFWCNPISGHNTLYWYLQNLGQGPELLIRYENEEAVDDSQLPKDRFSAERLKGVDSTLKIQPAELGDSAVYLCASSASVAETQYFGPGTRLLVL.

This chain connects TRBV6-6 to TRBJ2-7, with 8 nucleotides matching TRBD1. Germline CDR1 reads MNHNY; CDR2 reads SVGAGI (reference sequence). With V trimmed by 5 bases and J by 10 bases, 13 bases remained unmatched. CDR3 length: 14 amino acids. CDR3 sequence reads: CASSAPGQVALQYF. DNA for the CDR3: TGTGCCAGCAGTGCGCCGGGACAGGTGGCCCTTCAGTACTTC.

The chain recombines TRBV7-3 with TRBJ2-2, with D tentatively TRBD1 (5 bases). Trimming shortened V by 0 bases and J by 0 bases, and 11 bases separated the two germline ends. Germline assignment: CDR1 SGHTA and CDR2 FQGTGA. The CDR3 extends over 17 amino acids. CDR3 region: CASSLTGAPTNTGELFF. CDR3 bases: TGTGCCAGCAGCTTAACTGGGGCCCCTACGAACACCGGGGAGCTGTTTTTT.

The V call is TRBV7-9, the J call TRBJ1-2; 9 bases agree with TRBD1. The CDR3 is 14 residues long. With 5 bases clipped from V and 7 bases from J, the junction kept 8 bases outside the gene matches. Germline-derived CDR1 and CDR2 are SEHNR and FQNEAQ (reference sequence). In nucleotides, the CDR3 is TGTGCCAGCAGCCCCGGGACAGGGCTTCGTGGCTACACCTTC. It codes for CASSPGTGLRGYTF.

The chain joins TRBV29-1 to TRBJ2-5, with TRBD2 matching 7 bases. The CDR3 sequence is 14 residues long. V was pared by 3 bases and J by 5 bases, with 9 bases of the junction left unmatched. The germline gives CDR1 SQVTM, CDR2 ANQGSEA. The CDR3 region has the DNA TGCAGCGTTGAGGGAGGGGATGGAGCGGAGACCCAGTACTTC. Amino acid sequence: CSVEGGDGAETQYF.

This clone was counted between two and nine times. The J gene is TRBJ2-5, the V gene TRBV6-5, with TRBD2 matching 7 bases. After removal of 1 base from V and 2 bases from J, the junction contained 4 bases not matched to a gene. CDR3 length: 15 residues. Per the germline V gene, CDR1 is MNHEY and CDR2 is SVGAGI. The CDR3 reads CASSYLGRGQETQYF. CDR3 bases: TGTGCCAGCAGTTACTTGGGGAGGGGACAAGAGACCCAGTACTTC.

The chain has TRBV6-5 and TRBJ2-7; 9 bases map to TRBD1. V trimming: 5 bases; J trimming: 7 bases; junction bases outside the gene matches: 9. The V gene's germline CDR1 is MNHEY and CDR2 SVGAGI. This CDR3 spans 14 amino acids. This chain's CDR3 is CASSPRQGGNEQYF. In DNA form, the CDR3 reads TGTGCCAGCAGTCCACGACAGGGGGGGAATGAGCAGTACTTC.

CDR3 nucleotides: TGTGCCAGCTCCCCGGGACAGGGGGCTCGGGACGAGCAGTACTTC. Translating gives CASSPGQGARDEQYF. The chain joins TRBV7-6 to TRBJ2-7; 12 nucleotides agree with TRBD1. Germline assignment: CDR1 SGHVS and CDR2 FNYEAQ. With 8 bases clipped from V and 5 bases from J, the junction kept 10 bases outside the gene matches. This CDR3 contains 15 residues. Looking up the rest from reference TRBV7-6 and TRBJ2-7 gives the full variable domain: GAGVSQSPRYKVTKRGQDVALRCDPISGHVSLYWYRQALGQGPEFLTYFNYEAQQDKSGLPNDRFSAERPEGSISTLTIQRTEQRDSAMYRCASSPGQGARDEQYFGPGTRLTVT.

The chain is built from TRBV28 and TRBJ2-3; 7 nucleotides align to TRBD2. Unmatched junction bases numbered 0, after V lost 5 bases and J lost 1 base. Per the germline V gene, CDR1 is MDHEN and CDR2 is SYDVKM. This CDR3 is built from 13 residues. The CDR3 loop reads CASSSGGTDTQYF. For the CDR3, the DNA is TGTGCCAGCAGTAGCGGGGGCACAGATACGCAGTATTTT.

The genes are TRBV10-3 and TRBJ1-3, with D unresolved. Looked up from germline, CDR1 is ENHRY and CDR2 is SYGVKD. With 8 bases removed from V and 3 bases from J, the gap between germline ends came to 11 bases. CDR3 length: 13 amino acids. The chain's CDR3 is CAIRTIDGNTIYF. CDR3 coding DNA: TGTGCCATCCGTACTATCGATGGAAACACCATATATTTT.

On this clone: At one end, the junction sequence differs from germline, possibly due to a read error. The CDR3 nucleotides read TGCGCCAGCAGCTTGGGGACGAGACAGAGTTCAACCCTCCACTTT. The encoded protein is CASSLGTRQSSTLHF. This rearrangement joins TRBV5-1 to TRBJ1-6, with D perhaps matching TRBD1 (5 bases). The CDR3 runs 15 residues. Per the germline V gene, CDR1 is SGHRS and CDR2 is YFSETQ.

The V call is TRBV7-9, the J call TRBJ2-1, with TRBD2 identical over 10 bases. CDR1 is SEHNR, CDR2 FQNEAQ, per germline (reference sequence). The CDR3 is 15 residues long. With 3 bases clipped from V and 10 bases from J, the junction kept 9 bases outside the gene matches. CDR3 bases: TGTGCCAGCAGCTTTTCCGGGACTAGCGCAGAGGAGCAGTTCTTC. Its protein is CASSFSGTSAEEQFF.

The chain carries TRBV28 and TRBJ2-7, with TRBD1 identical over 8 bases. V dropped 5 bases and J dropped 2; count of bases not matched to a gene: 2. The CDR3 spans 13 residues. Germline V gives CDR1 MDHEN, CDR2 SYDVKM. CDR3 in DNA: TGTGCCAGCAGTCGGACAGGGACCTACGAGCAGTACTTC. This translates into CASSRTGTYEQYF.

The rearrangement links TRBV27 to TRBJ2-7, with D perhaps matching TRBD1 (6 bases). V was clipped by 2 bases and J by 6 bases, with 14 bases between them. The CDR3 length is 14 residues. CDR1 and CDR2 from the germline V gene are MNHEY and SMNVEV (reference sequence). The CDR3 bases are TGTGCCAGCAGTTTAAGGGCACAGGGTAGCGAGCAGTACTTC. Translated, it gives CASSLRAQGSEQYF.

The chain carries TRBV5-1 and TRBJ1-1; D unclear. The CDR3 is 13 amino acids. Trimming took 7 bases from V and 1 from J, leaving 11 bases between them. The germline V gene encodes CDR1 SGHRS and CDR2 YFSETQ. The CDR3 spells CASYLPGNTEAFF. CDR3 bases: TGCGCCAGCTATCTCCCGGGGAACACTGAAGCTTTCTTT.

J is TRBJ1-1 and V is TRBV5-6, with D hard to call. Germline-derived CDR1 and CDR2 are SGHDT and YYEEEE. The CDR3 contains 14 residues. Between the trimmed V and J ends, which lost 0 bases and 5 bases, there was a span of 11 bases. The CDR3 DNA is TGTGCCAGCAGCTTGGATGGGTCGAGGACTGAAGCTTTCTTT. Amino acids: CASSLDGSRTEAFF.